Reported below is one T cell receptor (beta chain). What it binds is unknown. The CDR3 extends over 14 amino acids. From germline, CDR1 is LGHNA and CDR2 YNFKEQ. The J segment lost 5 bases and the V segment lost 1 base, leaving 0 bases of the junction unmatched. These data come from a study of cytomegalovirus exposure and HLA in healthy donors. Study-level findings and limits: A later analysis, which compared TCR beta chains of equal frequency, found the HLA-associated ones more clonally expanded. Most of the TCR beta V segments (in an earlier analysis) were productive either about 87% or about 30% of the time. Rare sequences made up most TCRs, while some public TCRs were found in many donors. In terms of immune exposure information, only CMV serostatus was available.

The PCR ran on 60 Vbeta and 13 Jbeta primers. Using immunoSEQ multiplex PCR, the repertoire was profiled, and TCRdb retains in-frame clones only, with some absent. The sample contains 150,000 or so clones, 73% of which appear only once. The rearrangement links TRBV4-2 to TRBJ1-4; TRBD1 matches at 8 bases. The TCR sequence derives from a woman between 18 and 29 years old in good health and CMV-seronegative. Sequencing used PBMCs. As DNA, the CDR3 is TGTGCCAGCAGCCAAGGGACAGGGAATGAAAAACTGTTTTTT. Protein: CASSQGTGNEKLFF.